This T cell receptor beta chain was profiled in a study of beta chain features in type 1 diabetes. Study observations and caveats: Patients with Type 1 diabetes showed moderately but significantly shorter TCRB CDR3s in all four CD4+ subsets. Type 1 diabetes patients had fewer VDJ junction insertions and more deletions.

Of note for this clone: The antigen is unknown.

It was via CD45RO/CCR7/CD25/CD127/CD95/CD27 that CD4+ naive, central memory, regulatory and stem cell-like memory cells were sorted. Expressed TCRB transcripts were sequenced after all isolated RNA was converted to cDNA. The method was immunoSEQ multiplex PCR; TCRdb's version includes in-frame clones alone and lacks a portion of them. The data contain 600,000 to 700,000 clones, 10% to 15% of them singletons. The CDR3 contains 14 residues. Per the germline V gene, CDR1 is MNHEY and CDR2 is SVGAGI. Trimming left V 2 bases short and J 1 base short, with 8 bases between. The rearrangement links TRBV6-5 to TRBJ2-5; no firm D call. The receptor was derived from a man aged 18 to 29 with type 1 diabetes. Material for sequencing was naive CD4+ T cells from blood. The CDR3 nucleotides are TGTGCCAGCAGTTACGGGCGGCTCCAAGAGACCCAGTACTTC. It specifies CASSYGRLQETQYF.